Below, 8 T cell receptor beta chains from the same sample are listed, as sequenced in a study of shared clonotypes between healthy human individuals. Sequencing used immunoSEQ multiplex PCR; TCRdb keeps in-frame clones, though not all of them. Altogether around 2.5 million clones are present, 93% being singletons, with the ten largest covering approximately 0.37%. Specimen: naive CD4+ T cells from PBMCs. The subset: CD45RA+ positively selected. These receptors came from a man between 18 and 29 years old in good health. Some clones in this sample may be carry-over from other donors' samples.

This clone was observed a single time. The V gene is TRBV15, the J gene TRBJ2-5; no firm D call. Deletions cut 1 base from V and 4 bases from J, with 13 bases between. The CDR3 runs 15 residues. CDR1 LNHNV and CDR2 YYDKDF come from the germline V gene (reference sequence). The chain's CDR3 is CATSRATQSTETQYF. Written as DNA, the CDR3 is TGTGCCACCAGCAGAGCTACCCAATCTACAGAGACCCAGTACTTC. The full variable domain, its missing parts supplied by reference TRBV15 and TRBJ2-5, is DAMVIQNPRYQVTQFGKPVTLSCSQTLNHNVMYWYQQKSSQAPKLLFHYYDKDFNNEADTPDNFQSRRPNTSFCFLDIRSPGLGDTAMYLCATSRATQSTETQYFGPGTRLLVL.

CDR3 loop: CASSALKPGDTQYF. The DNA of the CDR3 is TGTGCCAGCAGCGCTCTTAAACCGGGAGATACGCAGTATTTT. The chain couples TRBV7-7 to TRBJ2-3; no clear D gene. The germline gives CDR1 SSHAT, CDR2 FNYEAQ (reference sequence). The V and J ends lost 5 bases and 5 bases respectively, with 14 bases between them. The CDR3 has 14 residues.

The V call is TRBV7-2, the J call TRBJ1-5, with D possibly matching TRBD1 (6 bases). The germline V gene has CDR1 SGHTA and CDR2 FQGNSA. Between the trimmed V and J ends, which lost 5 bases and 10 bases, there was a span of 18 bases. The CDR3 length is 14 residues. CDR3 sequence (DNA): TGTGCCAGCAGCAAGGGGGGGGAGATTGAACCCCAGCATTTT. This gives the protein CASSKGGEIEPQHF.

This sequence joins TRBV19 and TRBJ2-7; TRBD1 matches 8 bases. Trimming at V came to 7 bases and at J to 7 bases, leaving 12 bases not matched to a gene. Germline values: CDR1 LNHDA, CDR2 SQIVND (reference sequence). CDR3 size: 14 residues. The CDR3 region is CASTPQGAPGEQYF. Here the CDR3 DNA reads TGTGCCAGTACCCCCCAGGGGGCGCCGGGAGAGCAGTACTTC.

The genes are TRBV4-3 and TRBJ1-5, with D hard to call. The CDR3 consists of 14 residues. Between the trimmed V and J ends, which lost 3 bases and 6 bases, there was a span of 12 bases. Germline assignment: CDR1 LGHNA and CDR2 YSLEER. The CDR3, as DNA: TGCGCCAGCAGCCACTCCCATCGGGTTCAGCCCCAGCATTTT. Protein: CASSHSHRVQPQHF.

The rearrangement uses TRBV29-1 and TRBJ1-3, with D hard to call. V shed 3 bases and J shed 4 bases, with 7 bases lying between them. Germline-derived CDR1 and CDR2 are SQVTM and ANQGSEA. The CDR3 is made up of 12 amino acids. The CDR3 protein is CSVDGRGNTIYF. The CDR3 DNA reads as TGCAGCGTTGACGGGAGGGGAAACACCATATATTTT.

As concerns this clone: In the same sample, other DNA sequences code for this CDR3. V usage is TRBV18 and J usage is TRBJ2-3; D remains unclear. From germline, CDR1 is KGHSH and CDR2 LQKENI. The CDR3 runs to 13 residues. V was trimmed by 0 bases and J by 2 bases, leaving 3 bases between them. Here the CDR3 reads CASSPPSTDTQYF. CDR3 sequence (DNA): TGTGCCAGCTCACCACCTTCCACAGATACGCAGTATTTT. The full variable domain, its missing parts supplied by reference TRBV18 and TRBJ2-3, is NAGVMQNPRHLVRRRGQEARLRCSPMKGHSHVYWYRQLPEEGLKFMVYLQKENIIDESGMPKERFSAEFPKEGPSILRIQQVVRGDSAAYFCASSPPSTDTQYFGPGTRLTVL.

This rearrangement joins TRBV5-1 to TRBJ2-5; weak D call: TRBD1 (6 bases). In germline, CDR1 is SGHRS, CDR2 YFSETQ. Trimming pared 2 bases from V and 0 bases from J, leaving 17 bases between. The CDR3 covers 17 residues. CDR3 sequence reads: CASSLGAGGYYQETQYF. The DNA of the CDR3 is TGCGCCAGCAGCTTAGGTGCTGGGGGCTACTACCAAGAGACCCAGTACTTC.